A single sample gave rise to the 30 T cell receptor beta chains below, sequenced in a study of cytomegalovirus exposure and HLA in healthy donors. The primer mix had 60 Vbeta and 13 Jbeta primers. Some clones are missing from TCRdb's copy, which holds only in-frame ones; the method was immunoSEQ multiplex PCR. Its table lists about 96,000 clones. Material: PBMCs. These receptors all come from a woman in her 30s in good health and CMV-seronegative.

The V call is TRBV11-2, the J call TRBJ2-7, with TRBD2 identical over 9 bases. This CDR3 comprises 14 residues. In germline, CDR1 is SGHAT, CDR2 FQNNGV. The trim removed 3 bases at V and 4 bases at J, leaving 4 bases unmatched. The CDR3 region is CASSLTSGKYEQYF. CDR3 coding DNA: TGTGCCAGCAGCTTGACTAGCGGAAAATACGAGCAGTACTTC.

The V call is TRBV5-1, the J call TRBJ2-7; D might be TRBD1 (5 bases). There are 15 residues in the CDR3. The V gene lost 0 bases and the J gene lost 1 base, with 11 bases spanning the gap. The germline V gene has CDR1 SGHRS and CDR2 YFSETQ. The CDR3 nucleotides are TGCGCCAGCAGCTTGGAACAGGATGGGTCCTACGAGCAGTACTTC. This sequence encodes CASSLEQDGSYEQYF.

CDR3 bases: TGCGCCAGCAGCTTAACCGGGACAGCGATCTCTGGAAACACCATATATTTT. It yields the protein CASSLTGTAISGNTIYF. The chain combines TRBV5-1 with TRBJ1-3, with TRBD1 matching over 7 bases. Germline CDR1 is SGHRS and CDR2 is YFSETQ. This CDR3 region has 17 residues. Trimming removed 2 bases from V and 0 bases from J; junction bases left unmatched: 8.

The chain has TRBV7-9 and TRBJ1-1; D is ambiguous. This CDR3 is built from 13 residues. Trimming took 3 bases from V and 1 from J, leaving 6 bases between them. Per germline, CDR1 SEHNR and CDR2 FQNEAQ (reference sequence). CDR3 in DNA: TGTGCCAGCAGCTTTAACAGGAACACTGAAGCTTTCTTT. The encoded protein is CASSFNRNTEAFF.

The chain links TRBV28 to TRBJ1-3, with D perhaps matching TRBD1 (5 bases). Per the germline V gene, CDR1 is MDHEN and CDR2 is SYDVKM. CDR3 length: 15 residues. Trimming took 2 bases from V and 4 from J, leaving 12 bases between them. In DNA form, the CDR3 reads TGTGCCAGCAGTTTAGGCAGGGCTCTGGGAAACACCATATATTTT. It yields the protein CASSLGRALGNTIYF.

The chain carries TRBV27 and TRBJ2-2; 14 bases line up with TRBD2. The CDR3 spans 16 residues. Germline CDR1 MNHEY, CDR2 SMNVEV (reference sequence). Losses at the gene ends were 2 bases for V and 12 bases for J; bases not matched to a gene: 8. CDR3 amino acids: CASSLGLAGGPVKLFF. CDR3 in DNA: TGTGCCAGCAGTTTAGGACTAGCGGGGGGCCCAGTGAAGCTGTTTTTT.

V is TRBV7-3 and J is TRBJ2-5; D remains unclear. Between the trimmed V and J ends, which lost 2 bases and 6 bases, there was a span of 10 bases. Germline V gene data show CDR1 as SGHTA and CDR2 as FQGTGA. The CDR3 is 13 amino acids. The CDR3 spells CASSLRGSQTQYF. CDR3 bases: TGTGCCAGCAGCTTACGAGGCTCGCAGACCCAGTACTTC. The complete variable domain, with remaining parts taken from reference TRBV7-3 and TRBJ2-5, reads GAGVSQTPSNKVTEKGKYVELRCDPISGHTALYWYRQSLGQGPEFLIYFQGTGAADDSGLPNDRFFAVRPEGSVSTLKIQRTERGDSAVYLCASSLRGSQTQYFGPGTRLLVL.

Notes on this clone: Because it lacks the conserved phenylalanine or tryptophan at the end, this CDR3 is likely a read error. The rearrangement links TRBV5-1 to TRBJ2-3, with 9 positions matching TRBD2. CDR3 size: 14 residues. CDR1 is SGHRS and CDR2 is YFSETQ in the germline V gene. V lost 3 bases, J lost 4 bases, and 3 bases stayed unmatched. The CDR3, as DNA: TGCGCCAGCAGCTATAGCGGGAGCCCAGATACGCAGTATCTT. Encoded protein: CASSYSGSPDTQYL.

The J gene is TRBJ2-2, the V gene TRBV28, with TRBD2 identical over 7 bases. The V gene's germline CDR1 is MDHEN and CDR2 SYDVKM. V shed 3 bases and J 3 bases; nucleotides not matched to a gene: 4. This CDR3 has 15 residues. CDR3 bases: TGTGCCAGCAGTTTTGCGGGGGACGACACCGGGGAGCTGTTTTTT. Its translation: CASSFAGDDTGELFF.

The rearrangement joins TRBV7-3 to TRBJ2-1, with 8 bases aligning to TRBD2. Trimming at V came to 2 bases and at J to 5 bases, leaving 5 bases not matched to a gene. CDR1 and CDR2 (germline): SGHTA, FQGTGA. This CDR3 is built from 15 residues. As DNA, the CDR3 is TGTGCCAGCAGCTTAGCGGGGGGCAGGCACAATGAGCAGTTCTTC. Translated: CASSLAGGRHNEQFF.

The J gene is TRBJ2-3, the V gene TRBV18; a possible D gene is TRBD2 (5 bases). Trimming shortened V by 3 bases and J by 11 bases, and 12 bases separated the two germline ends. CDR3 size: 12 residues. In germline, CDR1 is KGHSH, CDR2 LQKENI. The CDR3 is CASSPDAEGQYF. The DNA for the CDR3 is TGTGCCAGCTCACCGGACGCAGAGGGGCAGTATTTT.

The chain couples TRBV7-8 to TRBJ2-1; 7 bases align to TRBD1. The CDR3 contains 14 residues. CDR1 and CDR2 (germline): SGHVS, FQNEAQ. The junction had 6 bases not matched to a gene; V was cut back by 5 bases and J by 5 bases. DNA of the CDR3: TGTGCCAGCAGCGCCGGGACAGAGAACAATGAGCAGTTCTTC. Protein product: CASSAGTENNEQFF.

This rearrangement joins TRBV19 to TRBJ1-6, with no clear D. V dropped 1 base and J dropped 9 bases, with 4 bases sitting between them. CDR3 length: 12 amino acids. Germline CDR1 reads LNHDA; CDR2 reads SQIVND (reference sequence). The CDR3 DNA follows: TGTGCCAGTAGTATAGTCGGTTCACCCCTCCACTTT. Its protein product is CASSIVGSPLHF.

CDR3 amino acids: CASRGTGPGELFF. The CDR3 DNA reads as TGCGCCAGCAGAGGGACAGGGCCCGGGGAGCTGTTTTTT. This sequence joins TRBV10-1 and TRBJ2-2; 9 bases align to TRBD1. The CDR3 runs to 13 residues. Germline V gene lookup returns CDR1 WNHNN and CDR2 SYGVQD (reference sequence). With 6 bases clipped from V and 6 bases from J, the junction kept 2 bases outside the gene matches.

The rearrangement joins TRBV9 to TRBJ2-1; no reliable D call. The CDR3 is made up of 13 amino acids. Trimming stripped 0 bases from V and 5 bases from J, with 6 bases between. Germline values: CDR1 SGDLS, CDR2 YYNGEE. For the CDR3, the DNA is TGTGCCAGCAGCGTAGAACCAGACAATGAGCAGTTCTTC. Amino acid sequence: CASSVEPDNEQFF.

The rearrangement joins TRBV7-2 to TRBJ1-2; the match to TRBD1 covers 12 bases. The CDR3 runs 14 residues. V gave up 4 bases and J gave up 8 bases; unmatched junction bases: 5. The germline V gene has CDR1 SGHTA and CDR2 FQGNSA. The CDR3 nucleotides are TGTGCCAGCAGCTGGGGACAGGGGGCAGGCGGCTACACCTTC. Encoded protein: CASSWGQGAGGYTF.

The chain joins TRBV15 to TRBJ2-5, with 8 bases lining up with TRBD1. The V gene end was trimmed by 0 bases and the J gene end by 7 bases; junction bases not matched to a gene: 7. The CDR3 length is 15 residues. Germline loops: CDR1 LNHNV, CDR2 YYDKDF (reference sequence). This chain's CDR3 is CATSRDWTGSVTQYF. DNA of the CDR3: TGTGCCACCAGCAGAGATTGGACAGGGTCAGTGACCCAGTACTTC. Full variable domain (remainder filled in from reference TRBV15 and TRBJ2-5): DAMVIQNPRYQVTQFGKPVTLSCSQTLNHNVMYWYQQKSSQAPKLLFHYYDKDFNNEADTPDNFQSRRPNTSFCFLDIRSPGLGDTAMYLCATSRDWTGSVTQYFGPGTRLLVL.

The chain carries TRBV4-1 and TRBJ2-1, with TRBD2 matching over 14 bases. Germline V gene lookup returns CDR1 MGHRA and CDR2 YSYEKL. CDR3 size: 17 residues. Trimming at V came to 0 bases and at J to 5 bases, leaving 3 bases not matched to a gene. The CDR3 is CASSQDWGLAGDNEQFF. The CDR3 DNA is TGCGCCAGCAGCCAAGATTGGGGACTAGCGGGGGACAATGAGCAGTTCTTC.

Its frequency marks this clone as medium-sized. This sequence joins TRBV5-1 and TRBJ1-4, with a weak D call TRBD1 (6 bases). CDR3 length equals 14 residues. Germline-derived CDR1 and CDR2 are SGHRS and YFSETQ. The V gene lost 3 bases and the J gene lost 4 bases, with 10 bases spanning the gap. The CDR3 DNA reads as TGCGCCAGCAGCTCCGGGACACGTAATGAAAAACTGTTTTTT. Protein sequence: CASSSGTRNEKLFF.

The chain is built from TRBV30 and TRBJ1-3; 7 bases are a match to TRBD1. The length of the CDR3 is 13 residues. V was pared by 5 bases and J by 0 bases, with 1 base of the junction left unmatched. Germline assignment: CDR1 GTSNPN and CDR2 SVGIG (reference sequence). The CDR3 is CAWHRGSGNTIYF. As DNA, the CDR3 is TGTGCCTGGCACAGGGGCTCTGGAAACACCATATATTTT. The full variable domain, completed using reference TRBV30 and TRBJ1-3, is SQTIHQWPATLVQPVGSPLSLECTVEGTSNPNLYWYRQAAGRGLQLLFYSVGIGQISSEVPQNLSASRPQDRQFILSSKKLLLSDSGFYLCAWHRGSGNTIYFGEGSWLTVV.

This chain uses TRBV2 with TRBJ1-5; maybe TRBD1 (6 bases). This CDR3 is built from 14 residues. Trimming pared 4 bases from V and 4 bases from J, leaving 11 bases between. Per the germline V gene, CDR1 is SNHLY and CDR2 is FYNNEI. DNA of the CDR3: TGTGCCAGCAGTGTTAGGGGGTTGAATCAGCCCCAGCATTTT. Its protein is CASSVRGLNQPQHF.

This sequence joins TRBV9 and TRBJ1-6; D perhaps matches TRBD1 (5 bases). The V end lost 0 bases, the J end lost 9 bases, and 13 bases lay between the germline ends. CDR1 is SGDLS, CDR2 YYNGEE, per germline. CDR3 length: 15 amino acids. CDR3 residues: CASSVGSQGSSPLHF. In DNA, the CDR3 is TGTGCCAGCAGCGTAGGTAGCCAGGGCAGTTCACCCCTCCACTTT.

The chain joins TRBV5-1 to TRBJ2-5, with 15 bases matching TRBD2. V lost 0 bases to trimming and J lost 9 bases; unmatched junction nucleotides: 9. The CDR3 loop spans 17 amino acids. Germline V gives CDR1 SGHRS, CDR2 YFSETQ. CDR3 sequence: CASSLAFGLAGGRAQYF. The CDR3 region has the DNA TGCGCCAGCAGCTTGGCCTTCGGACTAGCGGGAGGGCGGGCCCAGTACTTC.

The chain is built from TRBV5-4 and TRBJ2-2; 13 bases line up with TRBD2. The V and J ends lost 4 bases and 4 bases, in that order; junction bases with no gene match: 7. Germline-derived CDR1 and CDR2 are SGHNT and YYREEE (reference sequence). This CDR3 spans 17 amino acids. Here the CDR3 reads CASSPTSGGQVTGELFF. In DNA form, the CDR3 reads TGTGCCAGCAGCCCGACTAGCGGGGGGCAAGTCACCGGGGAGCTGTTTTTT.

CDR3 bases: TGCAGCGTTGCCCAGATGTACACCGGGGAGCTGTTTTTT. Its translation is CSVAQMYTGELFF. The chain recombines TRBV29-1 with TRBJ2-2; unclear D gene. Germline lookup yields CDR1 SQVTM and CDR2 ANQGSEA. This CDR3 has 13 amino acids. Deletions cut 4 bases from V and 3 bases from J, with 9 bases between.

The chain has TRBV11-2 and TRBJ1-5; 8 bases map to TRBD1. The CDR3 has 17 amino acids. The germline gives CDR1 SGHAT, CDR2 FQNNGV. The V and J ends lost 1 base and 5 bases, in that order; junction bases with no gene match: 10. The chain's CDR3 is CASSLGSLGQGYQPQHF. The CDR3 DNA is TGTGCCAGCAGCTTAGGCAGTCTAGGACAGGGTTATCAGCCCCAGCATTTT.

Considering frequency, this clone is medium-sized. The chain is built from TRBV6-5 and TRBJ1-1; TRBD1 matches 8 bases. The V gene's germline CDR1 is MNHEY and CDR2 SVGAGI. The CDR3 sequence is 13 residues long. V was clipped by 5 bases and J by 6 bases; unmatched bases: 5. CDR3 loop: CASSDRGVAEAFF. CDR3 sequence (DNA): TGTGCCAGCAGTGACAGGGGAGTTGCTGAAGCTTTCTTT.

The chain has TRBV5-1 and TRBJ1-2; the match to TRBD1 covers 8 bases. This CDR3 comprises 12 residues. Trimming removed 1 base from V and 11 bases from J; junction bases left unmatched: 4. Germline V gene lookup returns CDR1 SGHRS and CDR2 YFSETQ. CDR3 amino acids: CASSLSGQEYTF. The CDR3 coding sequence is TGCGCCAGCAGCTTGTCGGGACAGGAGTACACCTTC.

The J gene is TRBJ1-3, the V gene TRBV30; D gene uncertain. V was shortened by 0 bases and J by 0 bases, with 18 bases between the two germline ends. CDR3 length: 18 amino acids. From germline, CDR1 is GTSNPN and CDR2 SVGIG (reference sequence). CDR3 sequence reads: CAWSVLHAGSSSGNTIYF. As DNA, the CDR3 is TGTGCCTGGAGTGTACTCCATGCAGGTTCCTCCTCTGGAAACACCATATATTTT.

The chain carries TRBV30 and TRBJ1-4, with 8 bases fitting TRBD1. This CDR3 has 14 amino acids. In germline, CDR1 is GTSNPN, CDR2 SVGIG (reference sequence). V lost 2 bases to trimming and J lost 4 bases; unmatched junction nucleotides: 3. The CDR3 sequence: CAWSLGQDNEKLFF. As DNA, the CDR3 is TGTGCCTGGAGTCTGGGACAGGATAATGAAAAACTGTTTTTT.